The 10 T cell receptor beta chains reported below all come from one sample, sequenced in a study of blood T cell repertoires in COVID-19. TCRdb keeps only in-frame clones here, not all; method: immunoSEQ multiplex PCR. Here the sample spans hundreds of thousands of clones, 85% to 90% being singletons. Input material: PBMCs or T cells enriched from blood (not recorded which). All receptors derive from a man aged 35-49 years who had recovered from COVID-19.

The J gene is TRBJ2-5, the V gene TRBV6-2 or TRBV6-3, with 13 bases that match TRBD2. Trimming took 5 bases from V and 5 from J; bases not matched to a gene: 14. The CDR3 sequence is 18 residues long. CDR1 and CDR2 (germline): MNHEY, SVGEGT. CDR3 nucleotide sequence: TGTGCCAGCAGTCAGCTACTAGCGGGGGGGCCGCAGTTGGAGACCCAGTACTTC. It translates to CASSQLLAGGPQLETQYF.

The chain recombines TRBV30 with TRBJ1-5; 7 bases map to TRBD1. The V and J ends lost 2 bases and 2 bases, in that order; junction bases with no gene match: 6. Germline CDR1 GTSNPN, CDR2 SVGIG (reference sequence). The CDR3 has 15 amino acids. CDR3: CAWSNHRGGNQPQHF. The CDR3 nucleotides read TGTGCCTGGAGTAACCACAGGGGAGGCAATCAGCCCCAGCATTTT.

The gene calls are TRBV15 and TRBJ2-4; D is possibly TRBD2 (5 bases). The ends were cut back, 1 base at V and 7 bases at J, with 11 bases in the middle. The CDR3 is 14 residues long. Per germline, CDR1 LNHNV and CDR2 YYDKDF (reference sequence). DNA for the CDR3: TGTGCCACCAGCAGAGGGACTGAGGAGAACATTCAGTACTTC. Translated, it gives CATSRGTEENIQYF. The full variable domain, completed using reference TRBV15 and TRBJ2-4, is DAMVIQNPRYQVTQFGKPVTLSCSQTLNHNVMYWYQQKSSQAPKLLFHYYDKDFNNEADTPDNFQSRRPNTSFCFLDIRSPGLGDTAMYLCATSRGTEENIQYFGAGTRLSVL.

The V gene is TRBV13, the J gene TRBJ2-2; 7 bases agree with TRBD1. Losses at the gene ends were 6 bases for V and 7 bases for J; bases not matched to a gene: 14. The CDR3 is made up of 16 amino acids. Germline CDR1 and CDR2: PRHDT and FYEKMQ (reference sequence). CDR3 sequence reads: CASREFGLGGGGELFF. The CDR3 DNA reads TGTGCCAGCAGGGAGTTCGGGCTAGGGGGCGGCGGGGAGCTGTTTTTT.

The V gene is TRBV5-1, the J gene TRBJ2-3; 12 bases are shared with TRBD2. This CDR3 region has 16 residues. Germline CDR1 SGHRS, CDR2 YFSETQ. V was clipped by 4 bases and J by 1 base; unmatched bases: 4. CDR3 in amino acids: CASSGASGRGTDTQYF. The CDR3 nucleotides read TGCGCCAGCAGCGGCGCTAGCGGGAGGGGCACAGATACGCAGTATTTT.

The DNA for the CDR3 is TGTGCCAGCAGTTTAAATCACTACAATGAGCAGTTCTTC. Its protein product is CASSLNHYNEQFF. This chain joins TRBV27 and TRBJ2-1; D is unclear. V was cut by 2 bases and J by 3 bases, with 5 bases left in between. Per the germline V gene, CDR1 is MNHEY and CDR2 is SMNVEV (reference sequence). This CDR3 is 13 amino acids long.

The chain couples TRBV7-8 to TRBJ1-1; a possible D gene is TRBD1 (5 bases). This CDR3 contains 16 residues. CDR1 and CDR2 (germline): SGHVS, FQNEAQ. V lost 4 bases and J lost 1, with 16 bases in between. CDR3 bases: TGTGCCAGCAGCTCACACCGTATCAGGGAGAACACTGAAGCTTTCTTT. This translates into CASSSHRIRENTEAFF.

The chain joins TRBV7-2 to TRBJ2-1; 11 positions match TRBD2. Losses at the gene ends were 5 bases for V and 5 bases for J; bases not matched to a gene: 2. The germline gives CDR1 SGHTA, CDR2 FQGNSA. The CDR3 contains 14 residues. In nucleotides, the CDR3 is TGTGCCAGCAGCGAACTAGCGGGAGACAATGAGCAGTTCTTC. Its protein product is CASSELAGDNEQFF. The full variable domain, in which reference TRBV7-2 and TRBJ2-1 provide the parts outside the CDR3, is GAGVSQSPSNKVTEKGKDVELRCDPISGHTALYWYRQSLGQGLEFLIYFQGNSAPDKSGLPSDRFSAERTGGSVSTLTIQRTQQEDSAVYLCASSELAGDNEQFFGPGTRLTVL.

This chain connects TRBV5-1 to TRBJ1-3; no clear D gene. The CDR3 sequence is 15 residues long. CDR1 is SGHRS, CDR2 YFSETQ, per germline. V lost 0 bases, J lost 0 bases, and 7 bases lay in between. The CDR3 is CASSLGLDSGNTIYF. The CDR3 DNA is TGCGCCAGCAGCTTGGGACTGGACTCTGGAAACACCATATATTTT. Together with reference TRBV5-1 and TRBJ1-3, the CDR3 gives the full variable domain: KAGVTQTPRYLIKTRGQQVTLSCSPISGHRSVSWYQQTPGQGLQFLFEYFSETQRNKGNFPGRFSGRQFSNSRSEMNVSTLELGDSALYLCASSLGLDSGNTIYFGEGSWLTVV.

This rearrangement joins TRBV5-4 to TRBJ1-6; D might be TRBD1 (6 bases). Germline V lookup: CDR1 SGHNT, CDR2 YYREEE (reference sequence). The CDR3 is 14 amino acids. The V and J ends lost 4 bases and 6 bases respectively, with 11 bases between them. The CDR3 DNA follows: TGTGCCAGCAGCATACGGGACATTAATTCACCCCTCCACTTT. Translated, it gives CASSIRDINSPLHF. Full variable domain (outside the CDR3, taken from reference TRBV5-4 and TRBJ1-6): ETGVTQSPTHLIKTRGQQVTLRCSSQSGHNTVSWYQQALGQGPQFIFQYYREEENGRGNFPPRFSGLQFPNYSSELNVNALELDDSALYLCASSIRDINSPLHFGNGTRLTVT.